Listed here are 21 T cell receptor beta chains from one sample, sequenced in a study of post-analysis software for immune sequencing data. These receptors have no known antigen. TCR beta cDNA libraries had unique molecular identifiers. MiXCR, applied by TCRdb to the PCR reads, yields one record per CDR3 protein. The table records about 540,000 distinct CDR3 sequences, 30% to 40% of them present only once. General study points: Patients had higher frequencies than controls of five or six TRBV segments, including TRBV5-6, TRBV5-1 and TRBV20-1.

The specimen sequenced was blood. Receptor source: a girl under 18 with multiple sclerosis.

On this clonotype itself: This may be a read error: a much more frequent sequence differs by one nucleotide. The gene calls are TRBV7-2 and TRBJ2-2; 9 nucleotides align to TRBD2. The V gene's germline CDR1 is SGHTA and CDR2 FQGNSA. The CDR3 length is 15 residues. The DNA of the CDR3 is TGTGCCAGCAGCTTAGGCGGGGGGGCTTTCGGGGAGCGGTTTTTT. It codes for CASSLGGGAFGERFF.

Note on this clonotype: A read error may produce the germline difference seen at one junction end. The chain uses TRBV28 and TRBJ2-6; D not resolved. Germline V CDR1 and CDR2: MDHEN, SYDVKM. The CDR3 loop spans 18 amino acids. CDR3 coding DNA: TGTGCCAGCAGTTCAGGACCCTTTTTAAGCTCTGGGACCAACGTCCTGACTTTC. Residues: CASSSGPFLSSGTNVLTF.

The V call is TRBV27, the J call TRBJ2-5, with D possibly being TRBD2 (5 bases). Germline CDR1 is MNHEY and CDR2 is SMNVEV (reference sequence). V shed 4 bases and J shed 5 bases, with 20 bases lying between them. The CDR3 runs to 16 residues. CDR3 sequence (DNA): TGTGCCAGCAGTTCGGTAGAACCGCGGCGAGGGGAGACCCAGTACTTC. It yields the protein CASSSVEPRRGETQYF.

The rearrangement uses TRBV2 and TRBJ2-7; 9 bases are shared with TRBD1. The CDR3 loop spans 15 amino acids. The V segment lost 4 bases and the J segment 7 bases; nucleotides outside the gene matches: 11. The germline CDR1 and CDR2 sequences are SNHLY and FYNNEI. The CDR3: CASSGGQGFPEEQYF. CDR3 sequence (DNA): TGTGCCAGCAGTGGGGGACAGGGTTTCCCCGAAGAGCAGTACTTC.

The chain couples TRBV12-3 or TRBV12-4 to TRBJ2-5; 15 nucleotides line up with TRBD2. The CDR3 is 17 residues long. Germline trimming cut 5 bases from V and 2 bases from J; bases unmatched to any gene: 6. The CDR3 reads CASSPGTSGGLQETQYF. CDR3 DNA sequence: TGTGCCAGCAGTCCAGGGACTAGCGGGGGGCTTCAAGAGACCCAGTACTTC.

This clonotype has just a few counts. The rearrangement joins TRBV4-1 to TRBJ1-1; D gene unclear. CDR3 size: 15 residues. Trimming cost V 1 base and J 3 bases, with 12 bases left between them. Germline V gene sequence: CDR1 MGHRA, CDR2 YSYEKL. Here the CDR3 DNA reads TGCGCCAGCAGCCAAGGATCCATACCTTACACTGAAGCTTTCTTT. Residues: CASSQGSIPYTEAFF.

The V call is TRBV4-1, the J call TRBJ2-4, with 11 bases matching TRBD2. Germline loops: CDR1 MGHRA, CDR2 YSYEKL. Unmatched junction bases numbered 8, after V lost 1 base and J lost 3 bases. The CDR3 covers 18 residues. The CDR3 nucleotides read TGCGCCAGCAGCCAAGGGTCACTAGCGGGGGCGGGCAAAAACATTCAGTACTTC. Residues: CASSQGSLAGAGKNIQYF.

The chain uses TRBV24-1 and TRBJ2-1; D is undetermined. V lost 4 bases and J lost 3, with 12 bases in between. Germline V gene data show CDR1 as KGHDR and CDR2 as SFDVKD. The CDR3 has 15 amino acids. The CDR3 here is CATSDLTRNYNEQFF. Written as DNA, the CDR3 is TGTGCCACCAGTGACCTGACCAGAAACTACAATGAGCAGTTCTTC.

This chain uses TRBV29-1 with TRBJ2-7; weak D call: TRBD1 (6 bases). This CDR3 spans 15 amino acids. V gave up 4 bases and J gave up 0 bases, with 16 bases separating them. Germline CDR1 SQVTM, CDR2 ANQGSEA. CDR3 nucleotide sequence: TGCAGCGTTGCGCCGGGACACCCTATCTCCTACGAGCAGTACTTC. Its protein is CSVAPGHPISYEQYF.

The chain employs TRBV5-1 and TRBJ1-2; TRBD1 aligns across 11 bases. The germline V gene encodes CDR1 SGHRS and CDR2 YFSETQ. This CDR3 region has 17 residues. V shed 1 base, J shed 4 bases, and the junction held 9 bases outside the gene matches. Here the CDR3 DNA reads TGCGCCAGCAGCTTGACGGGACAGGGGGGAATTGGCTATGGCTACACCTTC. Translating it yields CASSLTGQGGIGYGYTF.

A few counts support this clonotype. The chain has TRBV29-1 and TRBJ2-3; 9 bases are a match to TRBD2. V lost 6 bases and J lost 6; bases outside the gene matches: 10. Germline V CDR1 and CDR2: SQVTM, ANQGSEA. The CDR3 contains 14 residues. CDR3 amino acids: CSVPVRGGIDTQYF. CDR3 bases: TGCAGCGTCCCCGTGCGGGGGGGCATCGATACGCAGTATTTT.

Worth noting for this clonotype: Sequence at one end of the junction differs from germline and may be a read error. This rearrangement joins TRBV20-1 to TRBJ2-5; the D gene could be TRBD1 or TRBD2 (5 bases each). Per germline, CDR1 DFQATT and CDR2 SNEGSKA (reference sequence). This CDR3 comprises 18 residues. In DNA, the CDR3 is TGCAGTGCTAGAGGTAGAGGGGTGGGCCCCCCGTCCGAAGAGCCCCAGTACTTC. Translating it yields CSARGRGVGPPSEEPQYF.

This clonotype occurred a few times. The chain combines TRBV4-1 with TRBJ2-1; D uncertain. V dropped 0 bases and J dropped 0 bases, with 9 bases sitting between them. Per germline, CDR1 MGHRA and CDR2 YSYEKL. The CDR3 contains 16 residues. CDR3 residues: CASSQDLPISYNEQFF. CDR3 in DNA: TGCGCCAGCAGCCAAGATCTGCCTATCTCCTACAATGAGCAGTTCTTC.

With respect to this clonotype: A read error may produce the germline difference seen at one junction end. The chain recombines TRBV29-1 with TRBJ2-7; D gene unclear. CDR1 and CDR2 from the germline V gene are SQVTM and ANQGSEA. CDR3 length: 13 residues. The CDR3 reads CSVEVYGGDEQYF. The CDR3 coding sequence is TGCAGTGTTGAAGTTTACGGTGGGGATGAGCAGTACTTC.

The rearrangement links TRBV6-5 to TRBJ1-2; 7 bases are shared with TRBD1. Per germline, CDR1 MNHEY and CDR2 SVGAGI. The CDR3 has 13 residues. After removal of 6 bases from V and 6 bases from J, the junction contained 7 bases not matched to a gene. The CDR3 region is CASRRGQPNGYTF. The CDR3 nucleotides read TGTGCCAGCAGGCGGGGACAGCCTAATGGCTACACCTTC.

This clonotype was detected only a few times. The junction shows a germline mismatch at one end, possibly a read error. CDR3 loop: CTSSGGSEKLFF. The CDR3 coding sequence is TGTACCAGCAGTGGGGGGAGTGAAAAACTGTTTTTT. V and J are TRBV12-3 or TRBV12-4 and TRBJ1-4, with D tentatively TRBD1 (5 bases). The CDR3 contains 12 residues.

The chain has TRBV27 and TRBJ2-1; 11 bases match TRBD2. CDR1 is MNHEY and CDR2 is SMNVEV in the germline V gene (reference sequence). V lost 9 bases and J lost 4; bases outside the gene matches: 11. This CDR3 is 16 amino acids long. The CDR3 sequence: CASKLAGALPYNEQFF. The CDR3 region has the DNA TGTGCCAGTAAACTAGCGGGGGCCCTCCCGTACAATGAGCAGTTCTTC.

The chain combines TRBV6-5 with TRBJ2-1; 12 nucleotides agree with TRBD2. V dropped 5 bases and J dropped 5; count of bases not matched to a gene: 4. The CDR3 is 15 amino acids. The V gene's germline CDR1 is MNHEY and CDR2 SVGAGI. The CDR3 region has the DNA TGTGCCAGCAGTGCTAGCGGGGGGGCCCACAATGAGCAGTTCTTC. Translation gives CASSASGGAHNEQFF.

The rearrangement uses TRBV6-5 and TRBJ1-2, with D maybe TRBD1 (6 bases). The CDR3 runs 15 residues. Trimming stripped 6 bases from V and 1 base from J, with 15 bases between. Germline CDR1 and CDR2: MNHEY and SVGAGI. The CDR3 nucleotides read TGTGCCAGCAGGTGGACAGCAGCGAATAACTATGGCTACACCTTC. This encodes CASRWTAANNYGYTF.

This clonotype was detected only a few times. V and J are TRBV3-1 and TRBJ1-1; 8 positions match TRBD1. The trim removed 5 bases at V and 11 bases at J, leaving 7 bases unmatched. The CDR3 is made up of 12 amino acids. Germline assignment: CDR1 LGHDT and CDR2 YNNKEL (reference sequence). The CDR3 nucleotides read TGTGCCAGCAGCGAATGGGGACAGGAGGCTTTCTTT. Translation: CASSEWGQEAFF.

This clonotype was counted a few times. This chain uses TRBV25-1 with TRBJ2-4; maybe TRBD1 (6 bases). The J call may be wrong; the DNA end is better matched by TRBJ2-5. The CDR3 runs to 15 residues. Germline V gene lookup returns CDR1 MGHDK and CDR2 SYGVNS. CDR3 protein: CASSIGTGTQETQYF. The CDR3 DNA is TGTGCCAGCAGCATAGGGACCGGGACACAAGAGACCCAGTACTTC.